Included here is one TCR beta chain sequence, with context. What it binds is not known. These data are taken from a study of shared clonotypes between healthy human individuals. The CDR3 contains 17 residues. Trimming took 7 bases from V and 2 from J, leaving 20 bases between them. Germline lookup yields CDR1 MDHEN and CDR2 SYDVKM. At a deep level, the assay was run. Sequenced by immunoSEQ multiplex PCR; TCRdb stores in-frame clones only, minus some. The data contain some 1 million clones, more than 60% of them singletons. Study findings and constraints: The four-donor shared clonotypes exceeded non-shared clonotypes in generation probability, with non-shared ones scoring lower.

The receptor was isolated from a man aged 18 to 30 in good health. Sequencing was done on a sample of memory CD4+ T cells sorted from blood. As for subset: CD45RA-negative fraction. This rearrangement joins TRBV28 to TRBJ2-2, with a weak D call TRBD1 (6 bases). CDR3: CASIGSFWTANTGELFF. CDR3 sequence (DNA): TGTGCCAGCATAGGAAGCTTTTGGACAGCTAACACCGGGGAGCTGTTTTTT.